This T cell receptor (beta chain) emerged from a study of T-cell memory formation after mild COVID-19. Study details: TCR clusters were mostly donor specific. Findings and limits, study-wide: Clones that contracted from day 15 to 85 were balanced CD4/CD8, while later expanders leaned CD4+. Contracting clones localized mainly to CM and EM when CD4+ and mainly to EMRA when CD8+.

The sample holds many counts of this clonotype. The antigen is undetermined. MiXCR was run by TCRdb on the 5' RACE reads, yielding one entry per CDR3 protein. The data contain around 450,000 distinct CDR3 sequences, about 19% of them seen just once; the ten biggest clones take up around 8.4%. The junction had 6 bases not matched to a gene; V was cut back by 5 bases and J by 5 bases. This CDR3 has 13 amino acids. CDR1 and CDR2 from the germline V gene are SGHVS and FQNEAQ. The chain uses TRBV7-8 and TRBJ2-7; 7 bases line up with TRBD1. This sequence originates from an adult woman who had mild COVID-19 (a few samples of this study predate the infection). Cell type and time point are not known. The sequenced sample consisted of PBMCs or a T cell subset sorted from them (not recorded which). This chain's CDR3 is CASSPGTADEQYF. The CDR3 region has the DNA TGTGCCAGCAGCCCCGGGACAGCCGACGAGCAGTACTTC.